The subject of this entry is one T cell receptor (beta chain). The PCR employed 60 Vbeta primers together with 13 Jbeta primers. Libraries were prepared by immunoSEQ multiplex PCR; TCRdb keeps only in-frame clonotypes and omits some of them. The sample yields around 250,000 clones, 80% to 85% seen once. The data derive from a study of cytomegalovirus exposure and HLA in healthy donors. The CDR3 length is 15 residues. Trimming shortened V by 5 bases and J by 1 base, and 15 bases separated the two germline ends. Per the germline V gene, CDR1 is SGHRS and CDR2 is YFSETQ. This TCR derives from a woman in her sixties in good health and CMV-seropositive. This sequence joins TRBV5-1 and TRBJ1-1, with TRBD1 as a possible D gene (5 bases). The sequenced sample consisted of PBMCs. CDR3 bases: TGCGCCAGCAGTCCCCCTAGGGGCAGGAACACTGAAGCTTTCTTT. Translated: CASSPPRGRNTEAFF.